This T cell receptor beta chain is drawn from a study of blood T cell repertoires in COVID-19 (TCRdb year 2020). For context, the study as a whole: Samples from collaborators originated in the United States, Italy and Spain and spanned both the acute and convalescent phases of COVID-19. Nearly every sample came with metadata listing a de-identified subject ID, COVID-19 status, age in years and sex. The repertoires were made available in a free public database intended to serve as a resource for research on the immune response to SARS-CoV-2. The dataset comprised deeply sampled blood TCRbeta repertoires from subjects exposed to, actively infected with, or recovered from COVID-19. The material from the prospective study consisted of cDNA or gDNA derived from T cells, B-cell-depleted T cells, or PBMCs. Samples came from the ongoing ImmuneRACE study (first 160 participants) plus 1,254 subjects from 6 global collaborators. Where HLA class I and class II types were available, the types were taken from metadata supplied by the sample provider, not from assay-based typing. Here is what the overall study found, with its caveats: The quantity of clinical and demographic metadata differed by source and by participant and was supplied without curation.

TCRbeta CDR3 regions were amplified from genomic DNA using the immunoSEQ Assay, a bias-controlled multiplex PCR. Processing in the source paper ran as follows. The number of nucleated cells in each sample was estimated by amplification of reference gene primers within the assay. To quantify the absolute abundance of each unique TCRbeta CDR3 rearrangement, sequence reads were collapsed and filtered. Productive Simpson clonality was computed per sample as the square root of Simpson's diversity index over productive rearrangements. TCRdb limited this immuneACCESS table to in-frame rearrangements with V and J called. A share of clones is missing; checked studies link under half to unresolved V genes, and the rest is unexplained. That table supplies the V and J calls and clone size; D and trimming were determined from the DNA. Present in this sample are under 300,000 clones, around 90% of which were seen just once. Of the sample, 1% is held by the ten largest clones.

From its cysteine to its phenylalanine, the CDR3 spans 13 amino acids. Just CDR3 DNA is preserved here, 39 bases in frame from base 1. Trimming takes 8 bases from V and 3 bases from J, and the germline ends sit 13 bases apart. Per the germline V gene, ENHRY is the CDR1 and SYGVKD is the CDR2. A word on this clone: This clone's antigen is unknown. No per-base quality is available; no much larger clone lies one base away.

Participants in the prospective study were enrolled through a virtual design, were aged roughly 18 to 90 years, and lived in roughly 24 United States geographic areas. Cohort assignment in the prospective study relied on participant-reported clinical history from a screening survey and a study questionnaire. Recovered participants in ImmuneRACE Cohort 3 were defined as having two consecutive negative NP/OP PCR tests, clearance from a healthcare professional, or resolution of symptoms. In the prospective study, mobile phlebotomists collected whole blood, serum and a nasopharyngeal or oropharyngeal swab from each participant. Participants in the prospective study had the option to provide additional blood draws and questionnaires over a roughly 2-month period. Before DNA extraction, blood samples from the prospective study were shipped at room temperature or frozen.

The rearrangement combines TRBV10-3 with TRBJ1-1; the D segment cannot be called with confidence. This TCR came from a woman aged 25 to 39 who had recovered from COVID-19. Sequencing used PBMCs or T cells enriched from blood (not recorded which). The DNA sequence reads TGTGCCATCGCGCGGGTGGAGGACACTGAAGCTTTCTTT. It encodes CAIARVEDTEAFF.